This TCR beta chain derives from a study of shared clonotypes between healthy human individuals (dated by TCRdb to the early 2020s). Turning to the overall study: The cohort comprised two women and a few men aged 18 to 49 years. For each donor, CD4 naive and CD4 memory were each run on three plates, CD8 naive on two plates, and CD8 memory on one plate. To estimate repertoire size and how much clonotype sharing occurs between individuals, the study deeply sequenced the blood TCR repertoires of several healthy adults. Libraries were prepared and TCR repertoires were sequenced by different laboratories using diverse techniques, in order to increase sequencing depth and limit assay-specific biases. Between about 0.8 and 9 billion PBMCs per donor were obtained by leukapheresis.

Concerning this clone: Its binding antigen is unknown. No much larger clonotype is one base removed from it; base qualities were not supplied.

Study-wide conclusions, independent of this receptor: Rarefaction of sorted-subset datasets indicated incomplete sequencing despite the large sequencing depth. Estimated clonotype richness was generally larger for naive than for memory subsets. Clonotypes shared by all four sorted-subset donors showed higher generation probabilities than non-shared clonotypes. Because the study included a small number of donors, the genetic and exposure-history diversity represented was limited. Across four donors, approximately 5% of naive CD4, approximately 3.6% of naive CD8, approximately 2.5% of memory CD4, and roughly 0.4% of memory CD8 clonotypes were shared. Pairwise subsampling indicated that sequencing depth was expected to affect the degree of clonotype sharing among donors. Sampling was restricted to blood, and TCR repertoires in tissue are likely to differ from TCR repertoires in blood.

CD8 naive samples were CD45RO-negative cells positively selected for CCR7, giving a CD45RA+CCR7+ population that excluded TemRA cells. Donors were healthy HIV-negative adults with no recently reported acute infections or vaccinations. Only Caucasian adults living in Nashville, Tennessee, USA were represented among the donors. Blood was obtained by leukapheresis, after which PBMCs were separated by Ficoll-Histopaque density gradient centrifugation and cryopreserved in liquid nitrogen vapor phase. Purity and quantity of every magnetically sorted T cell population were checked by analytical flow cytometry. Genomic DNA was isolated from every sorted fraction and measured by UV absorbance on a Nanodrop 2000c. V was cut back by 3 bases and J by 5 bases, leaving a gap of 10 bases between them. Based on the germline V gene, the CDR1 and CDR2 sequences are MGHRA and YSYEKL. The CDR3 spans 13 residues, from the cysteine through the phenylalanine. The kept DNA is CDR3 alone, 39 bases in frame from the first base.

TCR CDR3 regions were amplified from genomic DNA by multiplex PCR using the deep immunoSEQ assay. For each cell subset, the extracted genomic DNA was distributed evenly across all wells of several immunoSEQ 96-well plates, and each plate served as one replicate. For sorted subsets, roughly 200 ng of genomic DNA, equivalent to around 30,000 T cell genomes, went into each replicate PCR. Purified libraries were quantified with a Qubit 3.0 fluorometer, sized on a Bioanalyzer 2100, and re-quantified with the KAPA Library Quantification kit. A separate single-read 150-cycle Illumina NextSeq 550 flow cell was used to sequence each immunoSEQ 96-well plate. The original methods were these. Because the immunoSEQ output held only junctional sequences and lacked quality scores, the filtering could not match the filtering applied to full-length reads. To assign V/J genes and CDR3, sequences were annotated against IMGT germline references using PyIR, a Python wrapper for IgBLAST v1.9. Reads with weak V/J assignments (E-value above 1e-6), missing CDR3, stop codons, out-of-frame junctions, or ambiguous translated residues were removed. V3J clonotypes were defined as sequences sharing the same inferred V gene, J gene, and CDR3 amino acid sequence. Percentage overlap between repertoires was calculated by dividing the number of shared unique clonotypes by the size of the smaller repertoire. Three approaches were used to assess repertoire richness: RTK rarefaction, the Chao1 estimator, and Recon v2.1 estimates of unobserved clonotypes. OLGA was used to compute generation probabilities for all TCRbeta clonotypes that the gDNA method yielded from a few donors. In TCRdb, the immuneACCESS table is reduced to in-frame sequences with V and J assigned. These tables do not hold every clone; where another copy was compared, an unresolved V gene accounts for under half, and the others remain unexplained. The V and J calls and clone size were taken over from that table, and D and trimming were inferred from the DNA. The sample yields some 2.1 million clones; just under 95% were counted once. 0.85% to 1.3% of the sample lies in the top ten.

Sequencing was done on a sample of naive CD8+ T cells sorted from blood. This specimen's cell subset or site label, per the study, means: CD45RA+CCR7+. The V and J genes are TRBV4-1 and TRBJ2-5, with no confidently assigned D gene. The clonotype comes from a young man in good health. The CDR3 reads CASSHRSWETQYF. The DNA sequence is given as TGCGCCAGCAGCCATAGGTCCTGGGAGACCCAGTACTTC.